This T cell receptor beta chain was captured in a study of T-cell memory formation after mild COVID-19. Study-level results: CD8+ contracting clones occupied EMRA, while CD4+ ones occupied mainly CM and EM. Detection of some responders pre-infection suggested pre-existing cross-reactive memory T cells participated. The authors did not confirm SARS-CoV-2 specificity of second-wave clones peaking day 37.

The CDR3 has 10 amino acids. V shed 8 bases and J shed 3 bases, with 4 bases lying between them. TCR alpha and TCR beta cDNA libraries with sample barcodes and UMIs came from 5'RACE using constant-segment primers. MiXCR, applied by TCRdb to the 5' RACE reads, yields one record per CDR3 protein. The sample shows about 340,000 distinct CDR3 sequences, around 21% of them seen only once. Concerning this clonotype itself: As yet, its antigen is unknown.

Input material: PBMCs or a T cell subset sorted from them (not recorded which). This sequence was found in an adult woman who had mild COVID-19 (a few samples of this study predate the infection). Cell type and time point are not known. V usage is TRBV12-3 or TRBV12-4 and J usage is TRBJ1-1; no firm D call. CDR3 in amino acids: CASAYTEAFF. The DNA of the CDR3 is TGTGCCAGCGCGTACACTGAAGCTTTCTTT.